The entry below gives a single T cell receptor beta chain sequence along with its context. Each recovered donor of Cohort 3 presented with two negative PCRs, clearance, or symptom resolution. This specimen comes from a study of blood T cell repertoires in COVID-19. Study as a whole: Samples came from the United States, Italy and Spain, spanning acute and convalescent COVID-19.

In the original analysis: Scientists estimated how many nucleated cells there were by amplifying reference gene primers. Only in-frame clones appear in the TCRdb table, and some are missing; sequencing was by immunoSEQ multiplex PCR. The V and J calls and clone size were taken over from that table, and D and trimming were inferred from the DNA. The sample records around 430,000 clones, around 87% being singletons. The sequence came from a woman in her fifties or sixties who had recovered from COVID-19. The sample consisted of PBMCs or T cells enriched from blood (not recorded which).

The CDR3 sequence is CASSSGGNTIYF. CDR3 nucleotides: TGTGCCAGTAGTTCCGGGGGAAACACCATATATTTT. V gene TRBV19 combines with J gene TRBJ1-3; D remains unclear. V was pared by 5 bases and J by 4 bases, with 6 bases between. Germline lookup yields CDR1 LNHDA and CDR2 SQIVND (reference sequence). The CDR3 is 12 amino acids.